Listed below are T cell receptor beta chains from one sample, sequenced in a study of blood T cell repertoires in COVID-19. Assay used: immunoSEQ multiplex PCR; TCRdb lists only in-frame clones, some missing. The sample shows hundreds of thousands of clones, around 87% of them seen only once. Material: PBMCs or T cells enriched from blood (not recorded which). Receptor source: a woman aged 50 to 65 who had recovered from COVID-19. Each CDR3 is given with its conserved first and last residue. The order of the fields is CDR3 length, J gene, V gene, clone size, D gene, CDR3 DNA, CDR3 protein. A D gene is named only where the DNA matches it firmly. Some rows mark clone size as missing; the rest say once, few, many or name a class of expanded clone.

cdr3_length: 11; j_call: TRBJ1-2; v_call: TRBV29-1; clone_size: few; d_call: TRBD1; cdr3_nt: TGCAGCGTGGAGGGGACAGACCTCTACACCTTC; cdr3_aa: CSVEGTDLYTF
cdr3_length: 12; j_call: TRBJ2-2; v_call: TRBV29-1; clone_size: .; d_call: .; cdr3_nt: TGCAGCGTTACAGGGTTGGCCGGGGAGCTGTTTTTT; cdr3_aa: CSVTGLAGELFF
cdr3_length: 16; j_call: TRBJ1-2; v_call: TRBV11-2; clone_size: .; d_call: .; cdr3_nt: TGTGCCAGCAGCTTAGATAGCCTCAGCCCTAACTATGGCTACACCTTC; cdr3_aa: CASSLDSLSPNYGYTF
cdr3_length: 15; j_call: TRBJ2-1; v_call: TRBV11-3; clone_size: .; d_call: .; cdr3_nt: TGTGCCAGCAGCTTAGAGAGCGGGTTATCCAATGAGCAGTTCTTC; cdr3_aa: CASSLESGLSNEQFF
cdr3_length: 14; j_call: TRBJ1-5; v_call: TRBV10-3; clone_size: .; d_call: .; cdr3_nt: TGTGCCATCAGTGAGTGGCCAGGCAATCAGCCCCAGCATTTT; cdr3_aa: CAISEWPGNQPQHF
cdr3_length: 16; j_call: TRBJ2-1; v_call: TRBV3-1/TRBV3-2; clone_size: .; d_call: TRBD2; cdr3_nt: TGTGCCAGCAGCCAAGATCTGCGGGAGACGGCGAATGAGCAGTTCTTC; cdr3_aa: CASSQDLRETANEQFF
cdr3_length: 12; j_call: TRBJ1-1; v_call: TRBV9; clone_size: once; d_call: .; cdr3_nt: TGTGCCCCAGAGGTCAGAAACACTGAAGCTTTCTTT; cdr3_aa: CAPEVRNTEAFF
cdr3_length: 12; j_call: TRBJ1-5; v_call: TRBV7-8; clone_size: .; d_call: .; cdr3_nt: TGTGCCAGCAGCCCTCATCATGAGTCGCCGCATTTT; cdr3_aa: CASSPHHESPHF
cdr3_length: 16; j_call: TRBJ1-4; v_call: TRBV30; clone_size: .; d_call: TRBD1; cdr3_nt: TGTGCCTGGAGTGTATGGGGGACAGGACGGGATGAAAAACTGTTTTTT; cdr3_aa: CAWSVWGTGRDEKLFF
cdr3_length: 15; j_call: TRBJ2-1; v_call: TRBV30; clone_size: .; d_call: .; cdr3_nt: TGTGCCTGGAGTGTTCGGGGGGCAGTCGGCAATGAGCAGTTCTTC; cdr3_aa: CAWSVRGAVGNEQFF
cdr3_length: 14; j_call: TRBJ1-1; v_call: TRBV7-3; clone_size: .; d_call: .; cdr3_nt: TGTGCCAGCAGCCCAAATACAGGGAACACTGAAGCTTTCTTT; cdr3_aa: CASSPNTGNTEAFF
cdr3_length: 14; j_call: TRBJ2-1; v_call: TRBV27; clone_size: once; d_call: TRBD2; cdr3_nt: TGTGCCAGCATGATGTGGGAGGGGACCAATGAGCAGTTCTTC; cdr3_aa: CASMMWEGTNEQFF
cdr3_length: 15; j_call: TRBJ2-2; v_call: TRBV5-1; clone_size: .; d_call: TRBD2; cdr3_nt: TGCGCCAGCAGCAGGTTAGCGGGAGCGGACGGGGAGCTGTTTTTT; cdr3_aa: CASSRLAGADGELFF
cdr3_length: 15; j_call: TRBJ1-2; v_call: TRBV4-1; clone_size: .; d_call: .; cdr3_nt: TGCGCCAGCAGCCAAGGGAGTTCGGGGTTAGGCGGCTACACCTTC; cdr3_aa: CASSQGSSGLGGYTF
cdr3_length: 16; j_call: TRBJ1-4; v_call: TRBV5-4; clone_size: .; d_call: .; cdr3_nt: TGTGCCAGCAGCTCCACGTACGGGGGGAAAAATGAAAAACTGTTTTTT; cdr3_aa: CASSSTYGGKNEKLFF
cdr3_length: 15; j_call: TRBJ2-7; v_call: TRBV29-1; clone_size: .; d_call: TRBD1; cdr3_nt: TGCAGCGTGCCGCACTCCCACAGGGGATTAAACGAGCAGTACTTC; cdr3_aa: CSVPHSHRGLNEQYF
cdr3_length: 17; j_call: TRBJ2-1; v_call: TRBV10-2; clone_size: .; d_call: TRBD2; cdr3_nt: TGCGCCAGCAGGGACACCGTAGCGGGAATAGGTGCGAATGAGCAGTTCTTC; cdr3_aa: CASRDTVAGIGANEQFF